This T cell receptor (beta chain) was retrieved from a study of identical twins. From the 5' RACE reads, TCRdb called clonotypes with MiXCR, one entry per CDR3 protein. The table shows 640,000 or so distinct CDR3 sequences, with 5.5% to 6.5% occurring only once. The sample holds a few counts of this clonotype. This CDR3 has 16 residues. The ends lost 1 base at V and 6 bases at J; junction bases unmatched: 3. CDR1 is LNHNV and CDR2 is YYDKDF in the germline V gene (reference sequence). This clonotype originated in a man aged 18 to 30 in good health. This chain joins TRBV15 and TRBJ2-7; 16 bases are a match to TRBD2. Sequenced sample: naive T cells sorted from blood. The CDR3, as DNA: TGTGCCACCAGCAGAGGTGGGACTAGCGGGAGGGGCGAGCAGTACTTC. Encoded protein: CATSRGGTSGRGEQYF.